The rows below give T cell receptor beta chains drawn from one sample of a study of T cells in Graves' hyperthyroidism and ophthalmopathy. Via MiXCR, TCRdb re-called the multiplex PCR reads, giving one row per CDR3 protein. This sample has roughly 700,000 distinct CDR3 sequences, with 35% found just once. Sequenced: blood. Receptors originate from a woman aged 40 to 49 with Graves' hyperthyroidism. Both conserved end residues are part of each CDR3. The order of the fields is V gene, clone size, D gene, J gene, CDR3 DNA, CDR3 protein. D genes are given only for firm matches. Size is stated for part of the rows, as once, few or many counts, or as a class when the clone is expanded.

TRBV7-6	many	NA	TRBJ1-2	TGTGCCAGCAGCTTAGGGGAGGACAGATATGACTACACCTTC	CASSLGEDRYDYTF
TRBV19	many	NA	TRBJ1-5	TGTGCCAGTAGTATCCGCCCAGGGGATCAGCCCCAGCATTTT	CASSIRPGDQPQHF
TRBV4-3	NA	NA	TRBJ1-5	TGCGCCAGCAGCCCGGATAGGGGGGACTCAAGCAATCAGCCCCAGCATTTT	CASSPDRGDSSNQPQHF
TRBV19	many	NA	TRBJ1-1	TGTGCCAGTAGTGCAGGGACGAACACTGAAGCTTTCTTT	CASSAGTNTEAFF
TRBV24-1	few	NA	TRBJ1-5	TGTGCCACCAGTGAGACAGGCAATCAGCCCCAGCATTTT	CATSETGNQPQHF
TRBV7-9	NA	TRBD1	TRBJ1-2	TGTGCCAGCAGCTTCCGACACCCCCAAAAAACAGGGGGCTTTGGCTACACCTTC	CASSFRHPQKTGGFGYTF
TRBV5-5	NA	NA	TRBJ2-2	TGTGCCAGCAGCCCCAACACCGGGGAGCTGTCTTTT	CASSPNTGELSF
TRBV29-1	NA	NA	TRBJ2-7	TGCAGCGTTCTAGAGCGGAACTTC	CSVLERNF
TRBV29-1	NA	TRBD2	TRBJ2-3	TGCAGCGTTGGGACTAGCGGGGGCACAGATACGCAGTATTTT	CSVGTSGGTDTQYF
TRBV6-5	NA	TRBD1	TRBJ1-4	TGTGCCAGCAGTTACGGGACAGGGGGGAGTGAAAAACTGTTTTTT	CASSYGTGGSEKLFF
TRBV7-2	NA	TRBD1	TRBJ1-3	TGTGCCAGCAGCTTAACGACAGGGTCAGGAAACACCATATATTTT	CASSLTTGSGNTIYF
TRBV20-1	many	NA	TRBJ1-2	TGCAGTGCATTGGGACGGGCCTATGGCTACACCTTC	CSALGRAYGYTF
TRBV7-2	many	NA	TRBJ2-5	TGTGCCAGCAGCTCCCTAGTTGGGACCCAGTACTTC	CASSSLVGTQYF
TRBV12-3/TRBV12-4	NA	TRBD1	TRBJ1-2	TGTGCCAGCAGTTTTGCAGGGGGGTTTTATGGCTACACCTTC	CASSFAGGFYGYTF
TRBV7-3	once	TRBD1	TRBJ2-5	TGTGCCAGCAGCCACCGGGACAGACGCGGGGAGACCCAGTACTTC	CASSHRDRRGETQYF
TRBV24-1	few	NA	TRBJ1-2	TGTGCCACCAGTGGCAGGGGCCTGACGTCCTATGGCTACACCTTC	CATSGRGLTSYGYTF
TRBV7-2	NA	TRBD2	TRBJ2-7	TGTGCCAGCACCACGGGGCAAACTAGCGCCGAGCAGTACTTC	CASTTGQTSAEQYF
TRBV20-1	NA	NA	TRBJ1-5	TGCAGTGCTGGAAACTGGGAGGACCAGCCTCAGCATTTT	CSAGNWEDQPQHF
TRBV24-1	many	NA	TRBJ1-5	TGTGCCACCTCACTCATATCTGAGGGGAGACGGCAGCCCCAGCATTTT	CATSLISEGRRQPQHF
TRBV5-1	NA	TRBD1	TRBJ2-2	TGCGCCAGCAGCGAACAGGGGGCGATTGGCACCGGGGAGCTGTTTTTT	CASSEQGAIGTGELFF
TRBV6-5	NA	NA	TRBJ1-2	TGTGCCAGCAGTTCAGACTGGGATGGCTACACCTTC	CASSSDWDGYTF
TRBV12-3/TRBV12-4	few	TRBD2	TRBJ2-7	TGTGCCAGCAGTCGTACTAGCGGGGTAGTCTACGAGCAGTACTTC	CASSRTSGVVYEQYF
TRBV3-1	many	NA	TRBJ1-5	TGTGCCAGCAGCCAGGGTGTATCGGATCAGCCCCAGCATTTT	CASSQGVSDQPQHF
TRBV25-1	NA	NA	TRBJ1-1	TGTGCCAGCAGTTTAAGGAGACAGTGGGCTGCTGAAGCTTTCTTT	CASSLRRQWAAEAFF
TRBV10-3	NA	NA	TRBJ2-7	TGTGCCAGCAGCACAACCGGGGCGGGGACCTACGAGCAGTACTTC	CASSTTGAGTYEQYF
TRBV12-5	many	TRBD1	TRBJ2-7	TGTGCTAGTGGTCCCCCCGGGACAGGGGCTGGGGAGCAGTACTTC	CASGPPGTGAGEQYF
TRBV9	NA	NA	TRBJ1-1	TGTGCCAGCAGCGTTATTGACACCTCGAACACTGAAGCTTTCTTT	CASSVIDTSNTEAFF
TRBV2	many	NA	TRBJ1-2	TGTGCCAGCAGTGAGAGGCAGGCCAATGGCTACACCTTC	CASSERQANGYTF
TRBV7-9	many	NA	TRBJ1-3	TGTGCCAGCAGCTGGGGGGATGGAAACACCATATATTTT	CASSWGDGNTIYF
TRBV12-3/TRBV12-4	many	TRBD1	TRBJ1-1	TGTGCCAGCACTCGGGGACAGGGGCGCACTGAAGCTTTCTTT	CASTRGQGRTEAFF
TRBV14	many	NA	TRBJ2-5	TGTGCCAGCAGCCAAGAGGGCCGGACCCAGTACTTC	CASSQEGRTQYF
TRBV7-9	NA	NA	TRBJ1-1	TGTGCCAGCAGCCAAGAGGGCGGAGGCCGGAACACTGAAGCTTTCTTT	CASSQEGGGRNTEAFF
TRBV4-1	NA	NA	TRBJ2-7	TGCGCCAGCAGCCAAGAGTCGCGGGAACTCTACGAGCAGTACTTC	CASSQESRELYEQYF
TRBV29-1	NA	NA	TRBJ1-2	TGCAGCGCAACAGGAGCTGGTGGCTACACCTTC	CSATGAGGYTF
TRBV5-1	NA	TRBD2	TRBJ2-7	TGCGCCAGCAGCTTGGAGGGCGGGGGACCCTACGAGCAGTACTTC	CASSLEGGGPYEQYF
TRBV14	NA	TRBD1	TRBJ1-1	TGTGCCAGCAGCCCCCCCGGGAGGGGGCGAATCGACACTGAAGCTTTCTTT	CASSPPGRGRIDTEAFF
TRBV7-4	NA	NA	TRBJ1-3	TGTGCCAGCAGCCACCGGGACTTCACTGGAAACACCATGTATTTT	CASSHRDFTGNTMYF
TRBV7-9	few	TRBD2	TRBJ2-2	TGTGCCAGCAGCTCCGGGACTAGCGACGGGGAGCTGTTTTTT	CASSSGTSDGELFF